The rows below give T cell receptor beta chains drawn from one sample of a study of OX40 agonist ivuxolimab in advanced cancers. TCRdb's copy holds only in-frame clones and misses some; the assay was immunoSEQ multiplex PCR. Of 60,000 to 65,000 clones listed, around 87% were seen once; the top ten hold 10% to 12%. The material sequenced was CD4+ or CD8+ T cells sorted from blood, taken in a trial of the OX40 agonist ivuxolimab. The receptors here all came from an adult with an advanced solid tumor such as melanoma, head and neck, liver or kidney cancer. Both conserved end residues are part of each CDR3. The D gene is left open where the match is weak. A clone size is listed for some rows: how often the clone was seen (once, few, many), or a class if it is expanded.

len: 16; abundance: NA; v_gene: TRBV5-1; d_gene: TRBD2; j_gene: TRBJ2-3; CDR3nt: TGCGCCAGCAGCTTGCTGCCAGCGGGGCCCACAGATACGCAGTATTTT; CDR3aa: CASSLLPAGPTDTQYF
len: 13; abundance: NA; v_gene: TRBV5-8; d_gene: TRBD2; j_gene: TRBJ2-1; CDR3nt: TGTGCCAGCAGCTTGGGGTTTACTAGCGGGAAGTTCTTC; CDR3aa: CASSLGFTSGKFF
len: 15; abundance: NA; v_gene: TRBV28; d_gene: TRBD1; j_gene: TRBJ1-4; CDR3nt: TGTGCCAGCAGTCCCCTCGACAGGGAAGGTGAAAAACTGTTTTTT; CDR3aa: CASSPLDREGEKLFF
len: 13; abundance: NA; v_gene: TRBV7-2; d_gene: NA; j_gene: TRBJ1-5; CDR3nt: TGTGCCAGCAGCCCCCGCGGCAATCAGCCCCAGCATTTT; CDR3aa: CASSPRGNQPQHF
len: 14; abundance: NA; v_gene: TRBV6-1; d_gene: TRBD1; j_gene: TRBJ1-1; CDR3nt: TGTGCCAGCAGTTTTGACAGGGGCGACACTGAAGCTTTCTTT; CDR3aa: CASSFDRGDTEAFF
len: 13; abundance: NA; v_gene: TRBV10-3; d_gene: NA; j_gene: TRBJ2-2; CDR3nt: TGTGCCATCGGGACGGAGAACACCGGGGAGCTGTTTTTT; CDR3aa: CAIGTENTGELFF
len: 13; abundance: NA; v_gene: TRBV4-2; d_gene: NA; j_gene: TRBJ2-3; CDR3nt: TGTGCCAGCAGCCAAGATGGGGGGGATACGCAGTATTTT; CDR3aa: CASSQDGGDTQYF
len: 12; abundance: NA; v_gene: TRBV6-1; d_gene: NA; j_gene: TRBJ1-2; CDR3nt: TGTGCCAGCAGTGAAGCTCTAGGTGGCTACACCTTC; CDR3aa: CASSEALGGYTF
len: 15; abundance: NA; v_gene: TRBV5-1; d_gene: NA; j_gene: TRBJ2-7; CDR3nt: TGCGCCAGCAGCCCCCAGGGAGGCATTACCTACGAGCAGTACTTC; CDR3aa: CASSPQGGITYEQYF
len: 11; abundance: NA; v_gene: TRBV2; d_gene: NA; j_gene: TRBJ2-5; CDR3nt: TGTGCCAGCAGGTCCTATGAGACCCAGTACTTC; CDR3aa: CASRSYETQYF
len: 14; abundance: NA; v_gene: TRBV5-1; d_gene: NA; j_gene: TRBJ2-7; CDR3nt: TGCGCCAGCAGCTTGGGTCCACACTCCTACGAGCAGTACTTC; CDR3aa: CASSLGPHSYEQYF
len: 16; abundance: NA; v_gene: TRBV2; d_gene: TRBD2; j_gene: TRBJ2-5; CDR3nt: TGTGCCAGCACCCACCCCCAGCGGGGGGGAAAAGAGACCCAGTACTTC; CDR3aa: CASTHPQRGGKETQYF
len: 15; abundance: NA; v_gene: TRBV5-1; d_gene: TRBD2; j_gene: TRBJ2-7; CDR3nt: TGCGCCAGCAGCTTGGCCACTAGCGGTGCCTACGAGCAGTACTTC; CDR3aa: CASSLATSGAYEQYF
len: 13; abundance: NA; v_gene: TRBV5-1; d_gene: NA; j_gene: TRBJ1-1; CDR3nt: TGCGCCAGCAGCTTGATAGAGAACACTGAAGCTTTCTTT; CDR3aa: CASSLIENTEAFF
len: 14; abundance: NA; v_gene: TRBV5-4; d_gene: TRBD1; j_gene: TRBJ1-1; CDR3nt: TGTGCCAGCAGGCCGGACAGGGCGAACACTGAAGCTTTCTTT; CDR3aa: CASRPDRANTEAFF
len: 15; abundance: NA; v_gene: TRBV7-9; d_gene: NA; j_gene: TRBJ2-1; CDR3nt: TGTGCCAGCAGCTTAGGGCAGGTGAGGGGGGATGAGCAGTTCTTC; CDR3aa: CASSLGQVRGDEQFF
len: 15; abundance: NA; v_gene: TRBV10-3; d_gene: NA; j_gene: TRBJ2-7; CDR3nt: TGTGCCATCAGTGACAGGAGGGGCATTACAGGGGAGCAGTACTTC; CDR3aa: CAISDRRGITGEQYF
len: 18; abundance: NA; v_gene: TRBV5-6; d_gene: TRBD2; j_gene: TRBJ2-7; CDR3nt: TGTGCCAGCAGTCTCCCTCGGGGGACGGGACTAGTCCGCTACGAGCAGTACTTC; CDR3aa: CASSLPRGTGLVRYEQYF
len: 20; abundance: NA; v_gene: TRBV27; d_gene: NA; j_gene: TRBJ1-3; CDR3nt: TGTGCCAGCAGTTTATCGTACCGACGGCGTCAGGGGTTGGATGGAAACACCATATATTTT; CDR3aa: CASSLSYRRRQGLDGNTIYF
len: 14; abundance: NA; v_gene: TRBV9; d_gene: NA; j_gene: TRBJ1-1; CDR3nt: TGTGCCAGCAGCGTAGGGTGGGGGAACACTGAAGCTTTCTTT; CDR3aa: CASSVGWGNTEAFF
len: 10; abundance: once; v_gene: TRBV20-1; d_gene: NA; j_gene: TRBJ2-1; CDR3nt: TGCAGTGCCCCCTACAATGAGCAGTTCTTC; CDR3aa: CSAPYNEQFF
len: 16; abundance: NA; v_gene: TRBV9; d_gene: TRBD2; j_gene: TRBJ2-1; CDR3nt: TGTGCCAGCAGCGCTGTCTGGACTAGTTTCTACAATGAGCAGTTCTTC; CDR3aa: CASSAVWTSFYNEQFF
len: 15; abundance: NA; v_gene: TRBV2; d_gene: NA; j_gene: TRBJ2-3; CDR3nt: TGTGCCAGCAGTGAAGCGCTCACCCCGACAGATACGCAGTATTTT; CDR3aa: CASSEALTPTDTQYF
len: 14; abundance: NA; v_gene: TRBV5-8; d_gene: NA; j_gene: TRBJ1-5; CDR3nt: TGTGCCAGCAGCTCCGAGGGGGGAGGTCAGCCCCAGCATTTT; CDR3aa: CASSSEGGGQPQHF
len: 15; abundance: NA; v_gene: TRBV5-1; d_gene: NA; j_gene: TRBJ1-1; CDR3nt: TGCGCCAGCAGCCGACGGACGGGCGGGAACACTGAAGCTTTCTTT; CDR3aa: CASSRRTGGNTEAFF
len: 14; abundance: NA; v_gene: TRBV6-1; d_gene: NA; j_gene: TRBJ1-1; CDR3nt: TGTGCCAGCAGTGAATCTCGTAGGGAAACTGAAGCTTTCTTT; CDR3aa: CASSESRRETEAFF
len: 15; abundance: NA; v_gene: TRBV5-1; d_gene: NA; j_gene: TRBJ1-1; CDR3nt: TGCGCCAGCAGCTTGGATGGGGGCATGAACACTGAAGCTTTCTTT; CDR3aa: CASSLDGGMNTEAFF
len: 16; abundance: NA; v_gene: TRBV5-1; d_gene: TRBD1; j_gene: TRBJ1-2; CDR3nt: TGCGCCAGCAGCTTCATGACAGGGGCATCGAACTATGGCTACACCTTC; CDR3aa: CASSFMTGASNYGYTF
len: 14; abundance: NA; v_gene: TRBV18; d_gene: NA; j_gene: TRBJ2-5; CDR3nt: TGTGCCAGCTCACCACGACTGTACCAAGAGACCCAGTACTTC; CDR3aa: CASSPRLYQETQYF
len: 15; abundance: once; v_gene: TRBV28; d_gene: TRBD2; j_gene: TRBJ2-1; CDR3nt: TGTGCCAGCAGTTCTAGCGGGAGCTCCTACAATGAGCAGTTCTTC; CDR3aa: CASSSSGSSYNEQFF
len: 12; abundance: NA; v_gene: TRBV6-5; d_gene: NA; j_gene: TRBJ1-1; CDR3nt: TGTGCCAGCGGCCCCCCGGGCACTGAAGCTTTCTTT; CDR3aa: CASGPPGTEAFF
len: 19; abundance: NA; v_gene: TRBV5-1; d_gene: TRBD1; j_gene: TRBJ2-6; CDR3nt: TGCGCCAGCAGCCGCCGGACAGGGGACTCCCCTACTGGGGCCAACGTCCTGACTTTC; CDR3aa: CASSRRTGDSPTGANVLTF
len: 14; abundance: NA; v_gene: TRBV4-2; d_gene: NA; j_gene: TRBJ1-4; CDR3nt: TGTGCCAGCAGCCTCGCCCCGGGGAGTGAAAAACTGTTTTTT; CDR3aa: CASSLAPGSEKLFF
len: 14; abundance: NA; v_gene: TRBV7-2; d_gene: NA; j_gene: TRBJ2-7; CDR3nt: TGTGCCAGCAGAAGAAGTTTGAGCTCCTACGAGCAGTACTTC; CDR3aa: CASRRSLSSYEQYF
len: 16; abundance: NA; v_gene: TRBV6-5; d_gene: NA; j_gene: TRBJ1-2; CDR3nt: TGTGCCAGCAGTTACGGGCAGGGCAGGATGGACTATGGCTACACCTTC; CDR3aa: CASSYGQGRMDYGYTF